This TCR beta chain was identified in a study of vaccination effects on CD4 cells after COVID-19. Assay: immunoSEQ multiplex PCR; the TCRdb copy retains only in-frame clones and omits some. The repertoire holds 30,000 to 45,000 clones, with about 60% as singletons. This clone was recorded a few times. Antigen specificity is unknown. Findings of the study overall: Long after vaccination, the clones induced by infection and by vaccine shrank markedly in size.

Pools of viral peptides were used by the ViraFEST assay to expand antigen-specific CD4+ T cells ahead of sequencing. Having been cultured for 10 days, the cells underwent CD4+ T cell isolation. Vaccinees lacked prior SARS-CoV-2 infection and tested negative for nucleocapsid antibodies. Culturing of 1.5 million to 2.5 million PBMC per well took place with around 9 IU/ml IL-2 and approximately 9.9 ug/ml peptides. The TCR was taken from a human donor who received a COVID-19 vaccine. The sample was CD4+ T cells from PBMCs cultured with HCoV-OC43 spike peptides, taken before COVID-19 vaccination. Subset defined: HCoV-OC43 spike overlapping peptide pool stimulation.

CDR3 in amino acids: CASSLGQGVNSPLHF. The CDR3 DNA reads TGTGCCAGCAGCTTAGGACAGGGTGTGAATTCACCCCTCCACTTT. This chain connects TRBV7-7 to TRBJ1-6; 7 bases map to TRBD1. CDR3 length equals 15 residues. V was pared by 1 base and J by 7 bases, with 4 bases of the junction left unmatched. Germline assignment: CDR1 SSHAT and CDR2 FNYEAQ (reference sequence).